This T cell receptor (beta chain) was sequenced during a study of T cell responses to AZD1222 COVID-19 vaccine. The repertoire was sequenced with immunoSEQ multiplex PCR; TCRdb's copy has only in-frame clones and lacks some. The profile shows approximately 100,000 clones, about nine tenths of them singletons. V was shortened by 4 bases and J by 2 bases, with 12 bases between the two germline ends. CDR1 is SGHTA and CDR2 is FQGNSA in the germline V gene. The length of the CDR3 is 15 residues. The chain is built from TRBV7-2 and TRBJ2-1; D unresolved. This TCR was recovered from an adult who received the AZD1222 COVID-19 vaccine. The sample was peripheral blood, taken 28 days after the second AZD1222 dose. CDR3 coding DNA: TGTGCCAGCAGCTCCGGCCGCGGAACCTACAATGAGCAGTTCTTC. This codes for CASSSGRGTYNEQFF.